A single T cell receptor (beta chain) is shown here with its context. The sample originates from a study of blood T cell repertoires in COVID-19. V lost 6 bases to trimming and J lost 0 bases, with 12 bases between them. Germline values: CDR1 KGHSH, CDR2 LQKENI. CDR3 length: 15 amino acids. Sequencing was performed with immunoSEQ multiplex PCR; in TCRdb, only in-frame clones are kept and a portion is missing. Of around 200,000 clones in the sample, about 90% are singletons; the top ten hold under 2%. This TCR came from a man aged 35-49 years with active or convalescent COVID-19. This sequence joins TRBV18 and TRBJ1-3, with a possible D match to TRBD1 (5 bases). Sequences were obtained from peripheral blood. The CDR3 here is CASSFQQGSGNTIYF. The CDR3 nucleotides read TGTGCCAGCTCTTTTCAGCAGGGCTCTGGAAACACCATATATTTT.